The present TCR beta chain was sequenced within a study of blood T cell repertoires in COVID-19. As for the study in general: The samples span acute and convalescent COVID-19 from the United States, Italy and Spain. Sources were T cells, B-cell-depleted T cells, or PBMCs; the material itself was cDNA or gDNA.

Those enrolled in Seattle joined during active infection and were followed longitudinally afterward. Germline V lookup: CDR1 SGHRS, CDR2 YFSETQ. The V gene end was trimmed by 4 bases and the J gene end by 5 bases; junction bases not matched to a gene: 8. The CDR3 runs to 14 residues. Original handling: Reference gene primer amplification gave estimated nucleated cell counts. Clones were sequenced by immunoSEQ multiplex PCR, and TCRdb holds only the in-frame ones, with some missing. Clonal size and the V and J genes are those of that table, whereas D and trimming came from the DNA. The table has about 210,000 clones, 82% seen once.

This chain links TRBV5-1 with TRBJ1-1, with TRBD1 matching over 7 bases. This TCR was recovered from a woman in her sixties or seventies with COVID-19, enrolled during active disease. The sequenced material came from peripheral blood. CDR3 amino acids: CASSEGGAGTEAFF. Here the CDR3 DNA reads TGCGCCAGCAGCGAAGGGGGCGCTGGGACTGAAGCTTTCTTT.